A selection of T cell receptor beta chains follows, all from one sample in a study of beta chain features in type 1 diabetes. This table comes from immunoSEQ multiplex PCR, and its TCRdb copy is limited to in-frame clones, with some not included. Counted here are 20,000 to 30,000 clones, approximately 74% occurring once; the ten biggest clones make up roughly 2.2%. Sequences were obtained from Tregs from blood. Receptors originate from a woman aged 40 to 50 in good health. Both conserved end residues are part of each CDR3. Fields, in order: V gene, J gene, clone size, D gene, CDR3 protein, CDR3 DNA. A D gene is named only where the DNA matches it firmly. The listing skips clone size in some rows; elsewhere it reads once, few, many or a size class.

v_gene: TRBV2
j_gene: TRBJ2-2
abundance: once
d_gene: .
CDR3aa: CASSQNAGELFF
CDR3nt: TGTGCCAGCAGTCAGAACGCCGGGGAGCTGTTTTTT

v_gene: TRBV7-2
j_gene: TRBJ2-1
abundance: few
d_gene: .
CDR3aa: CASSLGLSTGGQFF
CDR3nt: TGTGCCAGCAGCCTTGGACTGTCGACCGGTGGGCAGTTCTTC

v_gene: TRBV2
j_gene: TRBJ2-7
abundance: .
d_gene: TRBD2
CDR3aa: CASSAGRGTYEQYF
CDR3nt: TGTGCCAGCAGTGCCGGGCGGGGGACCTACGAGCAGTACTTC

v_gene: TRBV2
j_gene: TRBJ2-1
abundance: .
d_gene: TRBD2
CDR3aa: CASRQPGLAGGSEQFF
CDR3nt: TGTGCCAGCAGGCAACCCGGACTAGCGGGGGGTAGTGAGCAGTTCTTC

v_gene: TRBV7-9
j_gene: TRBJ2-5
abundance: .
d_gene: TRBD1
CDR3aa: CASSDGTGGTETQYF
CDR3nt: TGTGCCAGCAGCGACGGGACAGGGGGCACGGAGACCCAGTACTTC

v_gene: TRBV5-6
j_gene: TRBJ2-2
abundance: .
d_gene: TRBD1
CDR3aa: CASSSPNRGLSTGELFF
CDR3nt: TGTGCCAGCAGCTCTCCCAACAGGGGGCTAAGTACCGGGGAGCTGTTTTTT

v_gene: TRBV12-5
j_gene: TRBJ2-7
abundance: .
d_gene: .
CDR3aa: CASGPRTNDKQYF
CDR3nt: TGTGCTAGTGGGCCGAGGACTAACGATAAGCAGTACTTC

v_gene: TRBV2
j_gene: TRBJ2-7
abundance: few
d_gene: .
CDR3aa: CAITVLYEQYF
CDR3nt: TGTGCCATCACGGTCCTCTACGAGCAGTACTTC

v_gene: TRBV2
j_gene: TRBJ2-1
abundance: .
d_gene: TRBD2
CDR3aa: CASSDASGGSLEQFF
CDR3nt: TGTGCCAGCAGTGATGCTAGCGGGGGGTCTCTTGAGCAGTTCTTC

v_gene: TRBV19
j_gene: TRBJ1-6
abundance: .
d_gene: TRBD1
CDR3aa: CASGQGPANSPLHF
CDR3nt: TGTGCCAGTGGACAGGGGCCCGCTAATTCACCCCTCCACTTT

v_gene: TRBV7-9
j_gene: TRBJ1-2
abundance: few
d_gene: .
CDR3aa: CASSHPWGDGGYTF
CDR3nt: TGTGCCAGCAGCCACCCGTGGGGGGACGGCGGCTACACCTTC

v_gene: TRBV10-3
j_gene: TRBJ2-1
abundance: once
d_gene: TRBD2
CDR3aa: CAISPGLANEQFF
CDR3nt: TGTGCCATCAGTCCGGGACTAGCCAATGAGCAGTTCTTC

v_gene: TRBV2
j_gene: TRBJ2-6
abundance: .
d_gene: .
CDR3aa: CASKLDYSGANVLTF
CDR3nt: TGTGCCAGCAAGCTGGACTACTCTGGGGCCAACGTCCTGACTTTC

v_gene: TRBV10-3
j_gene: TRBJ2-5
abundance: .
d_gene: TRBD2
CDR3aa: CAISEILAGKETQYF
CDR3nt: TGTGCCATCAGTGAGATCCTAGCGGGAAAAGAGACCCAGTACTTC

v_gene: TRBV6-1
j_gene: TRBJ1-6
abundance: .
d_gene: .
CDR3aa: CASRGDLGNNSPLHF
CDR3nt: TGTGCCAGCAGGGGAGATTTGGGCAATAATTCACCCCTCCACTTT

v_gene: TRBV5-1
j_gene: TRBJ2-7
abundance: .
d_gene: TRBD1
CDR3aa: CASRRQGAYEQYF
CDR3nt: TGCGCCAGCAGACGACAGGGGGCCTACGAGCAGTACTTC

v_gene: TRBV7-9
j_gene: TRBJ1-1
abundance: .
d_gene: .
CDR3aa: CASSLVLQGYTEAFF
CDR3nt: TGTGCCAGCAGCTTAGTTCTGCAGGGATACACTGAAGCTTTCTTT

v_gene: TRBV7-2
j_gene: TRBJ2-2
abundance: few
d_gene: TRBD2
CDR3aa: CASSLGAGAYTGELFF
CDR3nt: TGTGCCAGCAGCTTAGGAGCGGGGGCGTACACCGGGGAGCTGTTTTTT

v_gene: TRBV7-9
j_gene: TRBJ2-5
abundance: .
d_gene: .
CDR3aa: CASSLATEETQYF
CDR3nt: TGTGCCAGCAGCTTAGCGACAGAAGAGACCCAGTACTTC

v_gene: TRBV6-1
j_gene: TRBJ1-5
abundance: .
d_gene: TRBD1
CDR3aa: CASSWTGASNQPQHF
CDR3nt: TGTGCCAGCAGCTGGACAGGGGCTAGCAATCAGCCCCAGCATTTT

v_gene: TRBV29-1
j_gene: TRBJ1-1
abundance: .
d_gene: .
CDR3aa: CSVEDRRSTEAFF
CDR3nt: TGCAGCGTTGAAGATCGGAGGTCCACTGAAGCTTTCTTT

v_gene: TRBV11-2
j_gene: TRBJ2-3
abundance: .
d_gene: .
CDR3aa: CASSLGTAATDTQYF
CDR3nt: TGTGCCAGCAGCTTAGGTACAGCCGCCACAGATACGCAGTATTTT

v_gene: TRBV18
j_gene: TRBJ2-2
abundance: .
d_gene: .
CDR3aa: CASSPRPGPQPGELFF
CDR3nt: TGTGCCAGCTCACCACGTCCAGGGCCTCAGCCCGGGGAGCTGTTTTTT

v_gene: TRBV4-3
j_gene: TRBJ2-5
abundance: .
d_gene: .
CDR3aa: CASSQDLAGETQYF
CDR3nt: TGCGCCAGCAGCCAAGACCTAGCCGGAGAGACCCAGTACTTC

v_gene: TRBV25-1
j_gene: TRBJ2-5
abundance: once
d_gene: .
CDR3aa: CASRKDNEETQYF
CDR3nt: TGTGCCAGCAGGAAGGACAATGAAGAGACCCAGTACTTC

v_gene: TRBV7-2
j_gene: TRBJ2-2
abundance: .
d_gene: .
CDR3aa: CASSLGTRTGELFF
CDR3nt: TGTGCCAGCAGCTTAGGGACAAGGACCGGGGAGCTGTTTTTT

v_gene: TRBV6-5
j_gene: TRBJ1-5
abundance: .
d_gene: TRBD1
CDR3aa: CASSSRGPYQPQHF
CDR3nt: TGTGCCAGCAGTTCCAGGGGGCCCTATCAGCCCCAGCATTTT

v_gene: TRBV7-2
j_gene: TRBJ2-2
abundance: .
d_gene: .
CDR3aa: CASSFSNTGELFF
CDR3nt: TGTGCCAGCAGCTTCTCGAACACCGGGGAGCTGTTTTTT

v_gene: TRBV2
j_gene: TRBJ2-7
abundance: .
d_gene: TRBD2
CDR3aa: CASNRGGSYEQYF
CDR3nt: TGTGCCAGCAATCGGGGGGGCTCCTACGAGCAGTACTTC

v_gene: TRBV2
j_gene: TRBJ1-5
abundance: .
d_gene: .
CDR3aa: CASSFQGGQPQHF
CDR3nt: TGTGCCAGCAGTTTTCAGGGCGGCCAGCCCCAGCATTTT

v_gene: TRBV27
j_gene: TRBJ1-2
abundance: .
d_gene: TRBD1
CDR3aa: CASRGTGGGYGYTF
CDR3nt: TGTGCCAGCAGGGGGACAGGGGGCGGCTATGGCTACACCTTC

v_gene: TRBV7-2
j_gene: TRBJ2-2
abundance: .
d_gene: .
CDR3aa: CASSLGRGIGELFF
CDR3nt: TGTGCCAGCAGCCTCGGCCGGGGTATCGGGGAGCTGTTTTTT

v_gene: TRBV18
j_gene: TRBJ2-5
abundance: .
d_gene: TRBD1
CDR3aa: CASSPLGQGKQETQYF
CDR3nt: TGTGCCAGCTCACCCCTAGGACAGGGCAAACAAGAGACCCAGTACTTC

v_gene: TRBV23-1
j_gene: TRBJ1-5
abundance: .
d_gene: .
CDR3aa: CASTKSGSRGNQPQHF
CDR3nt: TGCGCCAGCACAAAGTCGGGATCTAGGGGCAATCAGCCCCAGCATTTT

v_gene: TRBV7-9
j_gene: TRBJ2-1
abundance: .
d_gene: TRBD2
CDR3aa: CASSPGTSNNEQFF
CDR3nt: TGTGCCAGCAGCCCTGGGACTAGTAACAATGAGCAGTTCTTC

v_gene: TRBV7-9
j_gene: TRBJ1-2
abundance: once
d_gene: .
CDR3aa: CASSFYLGDGYTF
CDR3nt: TGTGCCAGCAGCTTTTATCTGGGAGACGGCTACACCTTC

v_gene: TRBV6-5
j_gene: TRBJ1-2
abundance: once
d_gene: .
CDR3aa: CASSSYNQDGYTF
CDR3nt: TGTGCCAGCAGCAGCTATAATCAGGATGGCTACACCTTC

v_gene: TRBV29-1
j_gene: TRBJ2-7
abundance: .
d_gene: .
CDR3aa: CSVESLIEHSYEQYF
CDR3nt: TGCAGCGTTGAGAGCCTCATCGAGCACTCTTACGAGCAGTACTTC

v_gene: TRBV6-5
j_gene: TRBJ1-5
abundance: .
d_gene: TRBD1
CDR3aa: CASSPDRGGTQPQHF
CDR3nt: TGTGCCAGCAGCCCAGACAGGGGAGGTACTCAGCCCCAGCATTTT

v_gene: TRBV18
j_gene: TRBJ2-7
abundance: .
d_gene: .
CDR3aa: CASSPSSYEQYF
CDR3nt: TGTGCCAGCTCACCGAGCTCCTACGAGCAGTACTTC

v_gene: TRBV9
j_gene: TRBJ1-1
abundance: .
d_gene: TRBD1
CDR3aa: CASSVTGGGFGYPTEAFF
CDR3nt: TGTGCCAGCAGCGTTACAGGGGGCGGTTTCGGGTATCCCACTGAAGCTTTCTTT

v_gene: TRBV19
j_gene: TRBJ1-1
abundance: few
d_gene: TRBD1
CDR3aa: CASRIPTGATEAFF
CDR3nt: TGTGCCAGTAGGATACCTACAGGGGCCACTGAAGCTTTCTTT